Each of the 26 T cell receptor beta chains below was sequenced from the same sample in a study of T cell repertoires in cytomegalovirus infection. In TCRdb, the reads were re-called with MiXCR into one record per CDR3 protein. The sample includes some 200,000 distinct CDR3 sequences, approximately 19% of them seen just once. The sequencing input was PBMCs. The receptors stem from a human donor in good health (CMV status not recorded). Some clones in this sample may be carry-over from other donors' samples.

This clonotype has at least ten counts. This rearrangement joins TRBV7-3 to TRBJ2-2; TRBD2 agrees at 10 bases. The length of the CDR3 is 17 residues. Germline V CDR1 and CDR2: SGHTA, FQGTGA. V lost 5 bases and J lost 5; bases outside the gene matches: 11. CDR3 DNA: TGTGCCAGCAGCCCCACCGGGCTAGCGGGAGCAACCGGGGAGCTGTTTTTT. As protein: CASSPTGLAGATGELFF.

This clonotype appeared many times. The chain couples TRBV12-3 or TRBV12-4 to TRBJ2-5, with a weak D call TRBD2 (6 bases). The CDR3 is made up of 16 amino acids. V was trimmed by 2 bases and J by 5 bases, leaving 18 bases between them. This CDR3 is CASSLRRDEWEETQYF. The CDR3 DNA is TGTGCCAGCAGTTTACGGCGGGACGAATGGGAGGAGACCCAGTACTTC.

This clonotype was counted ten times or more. CDR3 sequence: CASSMDHSYEQYF. The DNA of the CDR3 is TGTGCCAGCAGCATGGACCACTCCTACGAGCAGTACTTC. The chain employs TRBV11-3 and TRBJ2-7, with D unclear. From germline, CDR1 is SGHNT and CDR2 YENEEA. Between the trimmed V and J ends, which lost 5 bases and 0 bases, there was a span of 8 bases. CDR3 length: 13 residues.

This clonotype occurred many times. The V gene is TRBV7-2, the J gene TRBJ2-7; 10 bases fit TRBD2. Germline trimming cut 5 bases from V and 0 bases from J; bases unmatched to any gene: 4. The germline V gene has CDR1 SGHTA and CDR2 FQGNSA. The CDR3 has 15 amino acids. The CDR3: CASSILAGGSYEQYF. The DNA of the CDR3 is TGTGCCAGCAGCATCTTAGCGGGAGGCTCCTACGAGCAGTACTTC. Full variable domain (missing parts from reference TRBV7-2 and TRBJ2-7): GAGVSQSPSNKVTEKGKDVELRCDPISGHTALYWYRQSLGQGLEFLIYFQGNSAPDKSGLPSDRFSAERTGGSVSTLTIQRTQQEDSAVYLCASSILAGGSYEQYFGPGTRLTVT.

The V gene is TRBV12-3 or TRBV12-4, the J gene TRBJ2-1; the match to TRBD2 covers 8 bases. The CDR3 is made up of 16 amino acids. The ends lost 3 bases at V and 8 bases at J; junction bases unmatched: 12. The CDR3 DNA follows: TGTGCCAGCAGTTTGGGCGGGAGGCCCCCCCTCGATGAGCAGTTCTTC. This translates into CASSLGGRPPLDEQFF.

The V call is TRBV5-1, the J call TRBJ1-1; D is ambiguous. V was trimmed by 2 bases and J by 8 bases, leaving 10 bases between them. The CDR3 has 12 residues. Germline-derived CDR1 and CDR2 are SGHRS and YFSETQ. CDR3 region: CASSFTPGEAFF. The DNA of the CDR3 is TGCGCCAGCAGCTTTACTCCGGGGGAAGCTTTCTTT. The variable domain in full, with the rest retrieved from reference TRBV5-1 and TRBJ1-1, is KAGVTQTPRYLIKTRGQQVTLSCSPISGHRSVSWYQQTPGQGLQFLFEYFSETQRNKGNFPGRFSGRQFSNSRSEMNVSTLELGDSALYLCASSFTPGEAFFGQGTRLTVV.

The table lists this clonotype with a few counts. The CDR3 loop is CASSLARGVNNSPLHF. The CDR3 bases are TGTGCCAGCAGCTTAGCAAGGGGCGTAAATAATTCACCCCTCCACTTT. The chain employs TRBV7-9 and TRBJ1-6, with D perhaps matching TRBD1 (5 bases). With 0 bases removed from V and 5 bases from J, the gap between germline ends came to 11 bases. The CDR3 loop spans 16 amino acids. Germline V gene lookup returns CDR1 SEHNR and CDR2 FQNEAQ (reference sequence).

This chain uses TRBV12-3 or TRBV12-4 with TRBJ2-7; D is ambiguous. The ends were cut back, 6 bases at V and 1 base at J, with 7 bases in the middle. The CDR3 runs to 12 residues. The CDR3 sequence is CASSSISYEQYF. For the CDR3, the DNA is TGTGCCAGCAGCTCAATTTCCTACGAGCAGTACTTC.

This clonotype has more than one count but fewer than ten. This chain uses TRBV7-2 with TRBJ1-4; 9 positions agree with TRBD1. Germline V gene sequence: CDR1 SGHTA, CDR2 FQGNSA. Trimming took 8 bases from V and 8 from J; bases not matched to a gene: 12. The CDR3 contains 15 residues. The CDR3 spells CASSDRDRVGEKLFF. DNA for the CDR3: TGTGCCAGCTCCGATCGGGACAGGGTGGGAGAAAAACTGTTTTTT.

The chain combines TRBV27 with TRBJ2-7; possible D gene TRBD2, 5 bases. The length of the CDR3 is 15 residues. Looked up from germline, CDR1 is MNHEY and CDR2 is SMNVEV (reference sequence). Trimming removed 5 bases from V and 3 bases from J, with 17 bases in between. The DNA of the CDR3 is TGTGCCAGCAGTCCACGGACTCGGCCCAACTACGAGCAGTACTTC. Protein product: CASSPRTRPNYEQYF.

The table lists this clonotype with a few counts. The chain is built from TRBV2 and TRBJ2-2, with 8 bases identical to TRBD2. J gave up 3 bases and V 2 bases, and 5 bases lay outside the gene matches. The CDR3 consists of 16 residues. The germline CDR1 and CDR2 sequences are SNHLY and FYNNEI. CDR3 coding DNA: TGTGCCAGCAGTGAAATTAGCGGGACGGACACCGGGGAGCTGTTTTTT. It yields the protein CASSEISGTDTGELFF.

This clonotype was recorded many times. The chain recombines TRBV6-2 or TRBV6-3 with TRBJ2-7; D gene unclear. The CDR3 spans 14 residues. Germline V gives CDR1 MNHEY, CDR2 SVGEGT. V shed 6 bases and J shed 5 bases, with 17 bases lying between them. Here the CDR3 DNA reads TGTGCCAGCAGCGCCGCAGCCGGATTGCACGAGCAGTACTTC. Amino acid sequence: CASSAAAGLHEQYF.

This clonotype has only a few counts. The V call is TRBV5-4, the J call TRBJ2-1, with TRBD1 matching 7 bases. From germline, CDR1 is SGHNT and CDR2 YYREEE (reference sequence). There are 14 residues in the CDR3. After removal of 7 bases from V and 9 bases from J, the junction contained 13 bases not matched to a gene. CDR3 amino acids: CASSSGPPGGEQFF. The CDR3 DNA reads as TGTGCCAGCTCCTCAGGACCCCCAGGGGGTGAGCAGTTCTTC. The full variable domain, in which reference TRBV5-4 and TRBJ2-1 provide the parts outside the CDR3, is ETGVTQSPTHLIKTRGQQVTLRCSSQSGHNTVSWYQQALGQGPQFIFQYYREEENGRGNFPPRFSGLQFPNYSSELNVNALELDDSALYLCASSSGPPGGEQFFGPGTRLTVL.

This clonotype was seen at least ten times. The CDR3 DNA reads TGTGCCAGCAGATTCGCCGGGACAGGGGTTTCTTACGAGCAGTACTTC. It is translated as CASRFAGTGVSYEQYF. The rearrangement joins TRBV12-3 or TRBV12-4 to TRBJ2-7; 10 nucleotides align to TRBD1. The CDR3 is 16 amino acids. Trimming took 6 bases from V and 4 from J; bases not matched to a gene: 12.

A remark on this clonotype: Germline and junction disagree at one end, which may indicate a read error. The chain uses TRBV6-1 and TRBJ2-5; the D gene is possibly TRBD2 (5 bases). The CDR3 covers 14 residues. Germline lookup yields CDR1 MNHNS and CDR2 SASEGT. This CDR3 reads CASSWWEFQETQCF. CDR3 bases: TGTGCCAGCAGTTGGTGGGAGTTCCAAGAGACCCAGTGCTTC.

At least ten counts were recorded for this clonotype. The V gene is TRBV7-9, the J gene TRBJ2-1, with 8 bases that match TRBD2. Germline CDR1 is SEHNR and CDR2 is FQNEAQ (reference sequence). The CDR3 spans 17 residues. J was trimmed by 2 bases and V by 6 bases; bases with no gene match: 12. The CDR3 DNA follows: TGTGCCAGCAGTCCCCCCAGCCAGGGACTAGCCTACAATGAGCAGTTCTTC. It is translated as CASSPPSQGLAYNEQFF.

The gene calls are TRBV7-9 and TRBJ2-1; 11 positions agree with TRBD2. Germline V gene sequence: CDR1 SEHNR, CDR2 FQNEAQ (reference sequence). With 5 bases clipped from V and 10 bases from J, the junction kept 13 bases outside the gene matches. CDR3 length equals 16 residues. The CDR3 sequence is CASSTTSGRRRGEQFF. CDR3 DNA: TGTGCCAGCAGCACAACTAGCGGGAGACGTCGTGGCGAGCAGTTCTTC.

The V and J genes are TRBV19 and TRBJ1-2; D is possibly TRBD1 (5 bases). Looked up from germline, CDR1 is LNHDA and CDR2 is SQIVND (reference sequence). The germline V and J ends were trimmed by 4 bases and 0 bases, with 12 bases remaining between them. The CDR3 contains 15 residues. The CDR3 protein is CASSTRGASNYGYTF. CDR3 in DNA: TGTGCCAGTAGTACGAGGGGAGCCTCTAACTATGGCTACACCTTC.

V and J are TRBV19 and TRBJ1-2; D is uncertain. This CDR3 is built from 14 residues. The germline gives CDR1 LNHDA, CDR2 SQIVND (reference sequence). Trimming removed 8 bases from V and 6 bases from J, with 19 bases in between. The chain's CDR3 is CASSDGLPLNGYTF. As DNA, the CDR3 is TGTGCCAGTTCTGACGGACTCCCTTTAAATGGCTACACCTTC.

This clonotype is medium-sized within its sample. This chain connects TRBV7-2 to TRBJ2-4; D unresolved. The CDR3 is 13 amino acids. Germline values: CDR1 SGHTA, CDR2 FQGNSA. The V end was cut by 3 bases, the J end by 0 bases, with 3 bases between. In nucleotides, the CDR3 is TGTGCCAGCAGCTTGGTAGCCAAAAACATTCAGTACTTC. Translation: CASSLVAKNIQYF.

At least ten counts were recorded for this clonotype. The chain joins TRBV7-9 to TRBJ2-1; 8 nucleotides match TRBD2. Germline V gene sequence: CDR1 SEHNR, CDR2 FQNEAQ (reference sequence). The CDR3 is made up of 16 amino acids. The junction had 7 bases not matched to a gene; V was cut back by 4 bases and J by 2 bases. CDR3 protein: CASSSPTSGAYNEQFF. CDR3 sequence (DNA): TGTGCCAGCAGCTCGCCTACTAGCGGAGCCTACAATGAGCAGTTCTTC.

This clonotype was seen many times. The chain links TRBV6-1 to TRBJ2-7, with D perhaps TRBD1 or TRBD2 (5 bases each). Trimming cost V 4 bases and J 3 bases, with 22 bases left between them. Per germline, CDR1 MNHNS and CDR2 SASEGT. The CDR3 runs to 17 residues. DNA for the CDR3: TGTGCCAGCAGTGGGCCGAGTCGGGACCGACTTCACTACGAGCAGTACTTC. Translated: CASSGPSRDRLHYEQYF.

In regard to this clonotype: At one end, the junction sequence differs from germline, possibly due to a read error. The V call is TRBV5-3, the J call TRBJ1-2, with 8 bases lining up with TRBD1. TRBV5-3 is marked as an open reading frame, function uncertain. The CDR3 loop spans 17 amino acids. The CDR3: CASSLPGGGFDNYGYTF. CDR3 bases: TGTGCCAGCAGCTTGCCAGGGGGCGGCTTTGATAACTATGGCTACACCTTC.

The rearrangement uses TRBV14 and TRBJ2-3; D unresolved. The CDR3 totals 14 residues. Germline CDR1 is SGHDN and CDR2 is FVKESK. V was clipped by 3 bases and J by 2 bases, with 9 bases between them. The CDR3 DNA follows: TGTGCCAGCAGCCAGTCGACCCCCACAGATACGCAGTATTTT. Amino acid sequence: CASSQSTPTDTQYF. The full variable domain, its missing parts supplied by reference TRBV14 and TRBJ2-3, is EAGVTQFPSHSVIEKGQTVTLRCDPISGHDNLYWYRRVMGKEIKFLLHFVKESKQDESGMPNNRFLAERTGGTYSTLKVQPAELEDSGVYFCASSQSTPTDTQYFGPGTRLTVL.

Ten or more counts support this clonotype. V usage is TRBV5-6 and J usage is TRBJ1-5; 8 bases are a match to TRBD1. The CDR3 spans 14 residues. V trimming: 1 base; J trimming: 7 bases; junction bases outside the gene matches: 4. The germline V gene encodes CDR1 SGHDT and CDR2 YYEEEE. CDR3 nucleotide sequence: TGTGCCAGCAGCTTGTGGGCAGGGGGCCAGCCCCAGCATTTT. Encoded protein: CASSLWAGGQPQHF.

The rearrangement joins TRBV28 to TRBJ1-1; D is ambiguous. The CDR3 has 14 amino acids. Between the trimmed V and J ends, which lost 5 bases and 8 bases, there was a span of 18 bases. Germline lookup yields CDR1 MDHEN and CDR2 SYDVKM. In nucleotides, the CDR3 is TGTGCCAGCAGTCCATACCTGGGGTCTCACGAAGCTTTCTTT. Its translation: CASSPYLGSHEAFF.